This T cell receptor (beta chain) derives from a study of spatial heterogeneity in lung cancer. Study-level information: The average count in raw reads for each unique TCR and UMI combination exceeded eight appearances. General observations from the study: TCRs found ubiquitously expanded in tumor appeared in blood more at resection than at follow-up.

Time point specified: sample taken at primary tumor resection. Unsorted samples of tumor, nontumor lung or frozen PBMC had their whole RNA sequenced. The donors comprised about 74 untreated early-stage non-small cell lung cancer patients. TCRdb re-analysed the 5' RACE reads in MiXCR, keeping a single row per CDR3 protein. This table has tens of thousands of distinct CDR3 sequences, around 9% appearing once. Details on this clonotype: What it binds is unknown.

V shed 1 base and J shed 7 bases, with 11 bases lying between them. The CDR3 runs 13 residues. CDR1 is LGHDT and CDR2 is YNNKEL in the germline V gene (reference sequence). Material: PBMCs, obtained at surgery. The sequence came from a male donor with early-stage non-small cell lung cancer. The chain carries TRBV3-1 and TRBJ2-7; D call uncertain. The CDR3 DNA is TGTGCCAGCAGCCAAGTTCTCTTGGAGGAGCAGTACTTC. Its translation is CASSQVLLEEQYF.